The rows below give T cell receptor beta chains drawn from one sample of a study of cytomegalovirus exposure and HLA in healthy donors. The repertoire was sequenced with immunoSEQ multiplex PCR; TCRdb's copy has only in-frame clones and lacks some. The sample yields around 180,000 clones, about 72% seen once. The source material was PBMCs. The receptors derive from a girl under 18 in good health and CMV-seronegative. Each CDR3 is given with its conserved first and last residue. A D gene is named only where the DNA matches it firmly.

>TRBJ2-2|TRBD2|TRBV4-1
CASSPPGGGEDTGELFF
>TRBJ1-2|-|TRBV6-1
CASSEVSGAQGYGYTF
>TRBJ1-4|-|TRBV6-6
CASSYSSDRPNEKLFF
>TRBJ2-5|TRBD1|TRBV5-6
CASSSTGQGYQETQYF
>TRBJ1-5|TRBD1|TRBV19
CASRPHRGSNQPQHF
>-|-|TRBV30
CAWSVPHGLKNEQYF
>TRBJ1-1|TRBD1|TRBV5-4
CASSGGTGRGTEAFF
>TRBJ2-2|-|TRBV15
CATSAPNTGELFF
>TRBJ2-7|-|TRBV7-7
CASSSDIDYEQYF
>TRBJ2-5|-|TRBV5-1
CASSRFDGTQETQYF